This record covers a single T cell receptor beta chain. It lacks a known antigen. One base away there is no much larger clone; base qualities are not given. CDR3 length: 13 amino acids, cysteine to phenylalanine. Only the CDR3 DNA stays, 39 bases, in frame from base 1. According to the germline V gene, CDR1 reads SGHNT and CDR2 reads YENEEA. Cut back by 6 bases and 1 base, the V and J ends lie 9 bases apart. The treatment or condition tag for this specimen amounts to: nivolumab (PD-1 blockade) given before sampling. The DNeasy Blood and Tissue Kit was used to extract DNA from formalin-fixed paraffin-embedded specimens. These data belong to a study of T cells in tumors and immune-related adverse events (dated by TCRdb to the early 2020s). The TCR beta locus was amplified and sequenced with the immunoSEQ assay, yielding bulk TCR Vbeta CDR3 data. The authors' analysis ran thus. CDR3s were excluded if they were non-productive, were shorter than 7 amino acids, or did not start with C or end with F/W. Analysis was restricted to specimens with at least 1000 reads, and clonotypes were defined at the amino acid level. To compute clonality, Pielou's evenness was subtracted from 1. To equalize library sizes, abundance-weighted random subsampling with replacement was performed 100 times so that 95% confidence intervals could be reported. The Morisita overlap index was used to quantify repertoire overlap, and the top 40 clones in each specimen were examined for overlap with the irAE. Sourced from immuneACCESS, this table was stored by TCRdb with only in-frame sequences that have V and J called. A share of the clones is absent; for the studies checked, an unresolved V gene accounts for under half, and the remainder has no known explanation. V, J and clone size are taken as reported in that table, and D and trimming were inferred from the DNA itself. Counted in this sample were roughly 20,000 clones; about 93% of them appeared once. The ten largest clones take up 1.3% to 1.5% of the sample.

The sequence was collected from a female donor with metastatic renal cell carcinoma. The source material was lymph node tissue, sampled from a patient treated with anti-PD-1 therapy. The V and J genes are TRBV11-3 and TRBJ1-1; the D gene is not confidently resolved. The CDR3 region reads CASSMEGNTEAFF. The DNA sequence is as follows: TGTGCCAGCAGTATGGAGGGGAACACTGAAGCTTTCTTT.